What follows is one TCR beta chain and its context. The CDR3 totals 16 residues. Germline assignment: CDR1 GTSNPN and CDR2 SVGIG (reference sequence). Germline trimming cut 4 bases from V and 4 bases from J; bases unmatched to any gene: 7. In the authors' methods: Amplified reference gene primers provided the basis for estimating nucleated cell counts. The repertoire was sequenced with immunoSEQ multiplex PCR; TCRdb's copy has only in-frame clones and lacks some. That table supplies the V and J calls and clone size; D and trimming were determined from the DNA. The repertoire includes about 250,000 clones, under 85% of them detected once, and about 1% sits in the top ten. The record originates from a study of blood T cell repertoires in COVID-19. Study background: Samples taken during acute and convalescent COVID-19 were collected in the United States, Italy and Spain.

The chain uses TRBV30 and TRBJ2-3, with 14 bases aligning to TRBD2. The sequence was collected from a human donor with COVID-19, enrolled during active disease. The donor label of this sample is uncertain. The material sequenced was peripheral blood. As DNA, the CDR3 is TGTGCCTGGACCATGGGACTAGCGGGAGCCCCAGATACGCAGTATTTT. It encodes CAWTMGLAGAPDTQYF.